The clone carrying this T cell receptor beta chain was observed a few times. Antigen specificity is unknown. Trimming left V 3 bases short and J 1 base short, with 11 bases between. Germline-derived CDR1 and CDR2 are KGHSH and LQKENI. The CDR3 totals 15 residues. The record originates from a study of beta chain features in type 1 diabetes. Expressed TCRB transcripts were sequenced because the entire RNA isolate underwent reverse transcription. Method: immunoSEQ multiplex PCR; TCRdb's copy keeps in-frame clones and lacks some. This table has approximately 100,000 clones, 30% to 40% appearing once. Overall study findings and caveats: In type 1 diabetes patients, VDJ junctions had fewer insertions; deletions at these junctions were more frequent. Shorter TCRB CDR3s, moderately but significantly so, marked every one of the four CD4+ subsets in Type 1 diabetes patients.

The sequenced material came from stem cell memory CD4+ T cells from blood. The TCR sequence derives from a woman younger than 35 in good health. The chain combines TRBV18 with TRBJ2-3; the D is unclear. The CDR3 sequence: CASSPPGMGTDTQYF. CDR3 sequence (DNA): TGTGCCAGCTCACCTCCGGGTATGGGCACAGATACGCAGTATTTT. Full variable domain (rest looked up from reference TRBV18 and TRBJ2-3): NAGVMQNPRHLVRRRGQEARLRCSPMKGHSHVYWYRQLPEEGLKFMVYLQKENIIDESGMPKERFSAEFPKEGPSILRIQQVVRGDSAAYFCASSPPGMGTDTQYFGPGTRLTVL.